Listed here are 27 T cell receptor beta chains from one sample, sequenced in a study of beta chain features in type 1 diabetes. Sequencing targeted expressed TCRB transcripts, as all isolated RNA had been reverse transcribed. TCRdb's table, derived via immunoSEQ multiplex PCR, lists solely in-frame clones and lacks some. Among 360,000 or so clones listed, 20% were seen once. Input material: naive CD4+ T cells from blood. These receptors were collected from a young woman in good health.

The chain joins TRBV19 to TRBJ2-7; weak D call: TRBD2 (5 bases). Trimming cost V 6 bases and J 3 bases, with 12 bases left between them. The CDR3 runs 13 residues. Germline loops: CDR1 LNHDA, CDR2 SQIVND (reference sequence). CDR3 region: CASSNRDHYEQYF. The CDR3 DNA reads TGTGCCAGTAGCAACCGGGATCACTACGAGCAGTACTTC. Filled out from reference TRBV19 and TRBJ2-7, the complete variable domain reads DGGITQSPKYLFRKEGQNVTLSCEQNLNHDAMYWYRQDPGQGLRLIYYSQIVNDFQKGDIAEGYSVSREKKESFPLTVTSAQKNPTAFYLCASSNRDHYEQYFGPGTRLTVT.

The chain couples TRBV15 to TRBJ1-1; D not resolved. With 4 bases removed from V and 5 bases from J, the gap between germline ends came to 11 bases. The CDR3 extends over 13 amino acids. Germline-derived CDR1 and CDR2 are LNHNV and YYDKDF (reference sequence). CDR3 protein: CATSTEERTEAFF. As DNA, the CDR3 is TGTGCCACCAGCACCGAGGAGCGGACTGAAGCTTTCTTT.

This clone has just a few counts. This chain uses TRBV9 with TRBJ2-5; D uncertain. Looked up from germline, CDR1 is SGDLS and CDR2 is YYNGEE. V lost 0 bases, J lost 5 bases, and 8 bases lay in between. The CDR3 is made up of 13 amino acids. DNA for the CDR3: TGTGCCAGCAGCGTAGAAAGCCGGGAGACCCAGTACTTC. Its translation: CASSVESRETQYF.

This clone was observed a handful of times. This sequence joins TRBV10-3 and TRBJ2-3, with 8 bases identical to TRBD2. Germline V gene sequence: CDR1 ENHRY, CDR2 SYGVKD. V lost 5 bases and J lost 2; bases outside the gene matches: 6. This CDR3 is 15 amino acids long. The CDR3 nucleotides read TGTGCCATCAGTCCGGGACTAGGAGTCACAGATACGCAGTATTTT. Amino acids: CAISPGLGVTDTQYF.

Here the CDR3 DNA reads TGTGCCTGGAAACCAGGGGGCCACCGGTTTACCGGGGAGCTGTTTTTT. It specifies CAWKPGGHRFTGELFF. V and J are TRBV30 and TRBJ2-2, with 8 bases matching TRBD1. Trimming cost V 4 bases and J 5 bases; bases outside gene matches: 12. This CDR3 is built from 16 residues. Germline V lookup: CDR1 GTSNPN, CDR2 SVGIG (reference sequence). The full variable domain, rest sourced from reference TRBV30 and TRBJ2-2, is SQTIHQWPATLVQPVGSPLSLECTVEGTSNPNLYWYRQAAGRGLQLLFYSVGIGQISSEVPQNLSASRPQDRQFILSSKKLLLSDSGFYLCAWKPGGHRFTGELFFGEGSRLTVL.

This clone has just a few counts. The V and J genes are TRBV18 and TRBJ2-7, with TRBD2 identical over 8 bases. CDR1 KGHSH and CDR2 LQKENI come from the germline V gene. J was trimmed by 1 base and V by 3 bases; bases with no gene match: 5. The CDR3 totals 15 residues. This chain's CDR3 is CASSPGTSGSYEQYF. CDR3 DNA: TGTGCCAGCTCACCTGGAACTAGCGGTTCCTACGAGCAGTACTTC.

This clone was recorded a few times. V and J are TRBV18 and TRBJ2-5; tentative D call: TRBD2 (5 bases). Germline-derived CDR1 and CDR2 are KGHSH and LQKENI. V was trimmed by 3 bases and J by 1 base, leaving 15 bases between them. The CDR3 contains 16 residues. CDR3 in DNA: TGTGCCAGCTCACCGACTACCACCAGCTTCCAAGAGACCCAGTACTTC. Encoded protein: CASSPTTTSFQETQYF.

CDR3 coding DNA: TGCGCCAGCAGCTTGATTGGACAGGGGGCTCTTGAGACCCAGTACTTC. Protein product: CASSLIGQGALETQYF. The V gene is TRBV5-1, the J gene TRBJ2-5; TRBD1 matches 11 bases. CDR1 is SGHRS, CDR2 YFSETQ, per germline. V lost 1 base and J lost 5; bases outside the gene matches: 7. The CDR3 totals 16 residues.

The chain has TRBV30 and TRBJ2-1; 8 bases align to TRBD1. J lost 9 bases, V lost 3 bases, and 10 bases had no gene match. This CDR3 has 14 residues. Germline CDR1 and CDR2: GTSNPN and SVGIG (reference sequence). The CDR3 region is CAWRDRVLRGEQFF. In DNA, the CDR3 is TGTGCCTGGAGGGACAGGGTCTTACGGGGTGAGCAGTTCTTC. Variable domain in full (rest from reference TRBV30 and TRBJ2-1): SQTIHQWPATLVQPVGSPLSLECTVEGTSNPNLYWYRQAAGRGLQLLFYSVGIGQISSEVPQNLSASRPQDRQFILSSKKLLLSDSGFYLCAWRDRVLRGEQFFGPGTRLTVL.

The chain employs TRBV30 and TRBJ1-2; D is possibly TRBD1 (5 bases). Deletions cut 2 bases from V and 8 bases from J, with 21 bases between. The CDR3 contains 15 residues. CDR1 is GTSNPN and CDR2 is SVGIG in the germline V gene (reference sequence). The CDR3 sequence: CAWSPGPPGSRGYTF. The CDR3 bases are TGTGCCTGGAGTCCAGGGCCCCCGGGTAGCCGGGGCTACACCTTC.

The chain uses TRBV7-9 and TRBJ2-2; 9 bases map to TRBD1. V was clipped by 10 bases and J by 2 bases; unmatched bases: 8. The CDR3 length is 15 residues. Germline loops: CDR1 SEHNR, CDR2 FQNEAQ (reference sequence). Written as DNA, the CDR3 is TGTGCCACTACGAAGGGACAGGGTAACACCGGGGAGCTGTTTTTT. This encodes CATTKGQGNTGELFF.

The chain uses TRBV11-2 and TRBJ2-7, with a weak D call TRBD2 (5 bases). Germline values: CDR1 SGHAT, CDR2 FQNNGV. The CDR3 length is 14 residues. Trimming stripped 1 base from V and 3 bases from J, with 10 bases between. The CDR3 bases are TGTGCCAGCAGCTTAGCGGGGAAAAGCTACGAGCAGTACTTC. Protein sequence: CASSLAGKSYEQYF.

V gene TRBV21-1 combines with J gene TRBJ2-1; the listed D gene, TRBD2, was not tested against the DNA. TRBV21-1 is shown as a pseudogene. The CDR3 has 13 amino acids. The CDR3: CASSARGRDEQFF. CDR3 sequence (DNA): TGTGCCAGCAGCGCGCGGGGTAGGGATGAGCAGTTCTTC.

This clone was counted only a few times. V gene TRBV19 combines with J gene TRBJ1-2; the match to TRBD1 covers 7 bases. After removal of 5 bases from V and 0 bases from J, the junction contained 6 bases not matched to a gene. The CDR3 runs 15 residues. CDR1 LNHDA and CDR2 SQIVND come from the germline V gene (reference sequence). For the CDR3, the DNA is TGTGCCAGTAGTCCCGACAGGGCGACTAACTATGGCTACACCTTC. Amino acids: CASSPDRATNYGYTF.

The chain employs TRBV9 and TRBJ2-7; 8 bases agree with TRBD2. The CDR3 has 15 residues. Trimming at V came to 0 bases and at J to 0 bases, leaving 2 bases not matched to a gene. Per the germline V gene, CDR1 is SGDLS and CDR2 is YYNGEE. This CDR3 reads CASSVEAGGSYEQYF. CDR3 DNA sequence: TGTGCCAGCAGCGTAGAGGCGGGAGGCTCCTACGAGCAGTACTTC.

This chain uses TRBV30 with TRBJ2-3, with 12 bases fitting TRBD2. Germline trimming cut 3 bases from V and 1 base from J; bases unmatched to any gene: 11. CDR1 GTSNPN and CDR2 SVGIG come from the germline V gene (reference sequence). This CDR3 is 18 amino acids long. CDR3 sequence: CAWSAGLAGPPGTDTQYF. CDR3 nucleotides: TGTGCCTGGAGCGCAGGACTAGCGGGGCCCCCTGGCACAGATACGCAGTATTTT.

This clone showed up just a few times. V is TRBV15 and J is TRBJ2-1; tentative D call: TRBD2 (6 bases). V was cut by 0 bases and J by 10 bases, with 13 bases left in between. CDR3 length: 14 amino acids. Germline V gene data show CDR1 as LNHNV and CDR2 as YYDKDF (reference sequence). CDR3 sequence (DNA): TGTGCCACCAGCAGAGATTCCGGAGGGAGGGAGCAGTTCTTC. Protein: CATSRDSGGREQFF.

The CDR3 sequence: CASSSLPGSRKGYGYTF. The CDR3 region has the DNA TGTGCCAGCAGTTCATTACCGGGATCTCGCAAAGGCTATGGCTACACCTTC. The chain uses TRBV27 and TRBJ1-2; D gene uncertain. This CDR3 is built from 17 residues. V gave up 4 bases and J gave up 4 bases, with 22 bases separating them. Germline V gene lookup returns CDR1 MNHEY and CDR2 SMNVEV (reference sequence).

The chain is built from TRBV9 and TRBJ1-1; no clear D. The CDR3 length is 14 residues. The ends were cut back, 4 bases at V and 11 bases at J, with 21 bases in the middle. Germline loops: CDR1 SGDLS, CDR2 YYNGEE. Here the CDR3 reads CASSPPFGKTSAFF. DNA of the CDR3: TGTGCCAGCAGCCCGCCTTTCGGGAAGACGTCGGCTTTCTTT.

The chain uses TRBV11-3 and TRBJ2-3; 7 bases are a match to TRBD2. CDR1 and CDR2 from the germline V gene are SGHNT and YENEEA. This CDR3 is 16 amino acids long. V shed 5 bases and J 4 bases; nucleotides not matched to a gene: 12. The CDR3 is CASSPLGGGPADTQYF. As DNA, the CDR3 is TGTGCCAGCAGCCCCCTTGGGGGAGGGCCAGCAGATACGCAGTATTTT. The full variable domain, with the rest looked up from reference TRBV11-3 and TRBJ2-3, is EAGVVQSPRYKIIEKKQPVAFWCNPISGHNTLYWYLQNLGQGPELLIRYENEEAVDDSQLPKDRFSAERLKGVDSTLKIQPAELGDSAVYLCASSPLGGGPADTQYFGPGTRLTVL.

V usage is TRBV10-3 and J usage is TRBJ1-1, with TRBD1 matching 9 bases. Germline assignment: CDR1 ENHRY and CDR2 SYGVKD. This CDR3 has 12 residues. The ends lost 9 bases at V and 3 bases at J; junction bases unmatched: 2. Here the CDR3 reads CAIRTGDTEAFF. In DNA form, the CDR3 reads TGTGCCATAAGGACAGGGGACACTGAAGCTTTCTTT.

The CDR3 loop is CASSPGVGYGYTF. The CDR3, as DNA: TGTGCCAGCAGCCCGGGGGTCGGCTATGGCTACACCTTC. The chain links TRBV7-3 to TRBJ1-2; D possibly corresponds to TRBD1 (5 bases). Deletions cut 5 bases from V and 4 bases from J, with 11 bases between. The CDR3 is made up of 13 amino acids. Germline CDR1 SGHTA, CDR2 FQGTGA.

This clone occurred a few times. Other DNA sequences of this sample code for an identical CDR3. The genes are TRBV5-1 and TRBJ2-7; 9 bases agree with TRBD1. V was pared by 4 bases and J by 0 bases, with 5 bases of the junction left unmatched. Germline values: CDR1 SGHRS, CDR2 YFSETQ. The CDR3 has 15 amino acids. The DNA of the CDR3 is TGCGCCAGCAGCCCCGGACAGGGGTCCTCCTACGAGCAGTACTTC. This translates into CASSPGQGSSYEQYF.

Here the CDR3 reads CASSSQGTEGYTF. The CDR3 nucleotides are TGTGCCAGCAGTTCCCAGGGGACGGAAGGCTACACCTTC. The chain uses TRBV6-5 and TRBJ1-2; D perhaps matches TRBD1 (6 bases). Germline V lookup: CDR1 MNHEY, CDR2 SVGAGI. V lost 4 bases and J lost 8, with 14 bases in between. This CDR3 has 13 residues.

This clone has just a few counts. The genes are TRBV4-2 and TRBJ2-3; possible D gene TRBD2, 7 bases. CDR3 length equals 20 residues. The germline CDR1 and CDR2 sequences are LGHNA and YNFKEQ. Trimming removed 0 bases at V and 0 bases at J, with 22 bases between. CDR3 residues: CASSQDESLSAGASTDTQYF. The CDR3 bases are TGTGCCAGCAGCCAAGATGAATCACTGTCGGCGGGGGCTAGCACAGATACGCAGTATTTT.

The rearrangement uses TRBV5-8 and TRBJ2-3; D might be TRBD2 (6 bases). Trimming took off 7 bases at V and 1 base at J, with 10 bases between the two ends. The CDR3 spans 13 residues. Germline CDR1 SGHTS, CDR2 YDEGEE. CDR3 sequence reads: CASGGSGTDTQYF. CDR3 DNA: TGTGCCAGCGGGGGGAGCGGCACAGATACGCAGTATTTT.

A note on this clone: Other DNA variants within this sample encode the same CDR3. The V gene is TRBV18, the J gene TRBJ1-1; TRBD1 is a possible D gene (5 bases). The CDR3 extends over 13 amino acids. Looked up from germline, CDR1 is KGHSH and CDR2 is LQKENI. With 4 bases removed from V and 1 base from J, the gap between germline ends came to 7 bases. The CDR3 here is CASSQTGNTEAFF. CDR3 coding DNA: TGTGCCAGCTCACAAACAGGGAACACTGAAGCTTTCTTT.